This T cell receptor beta chain was observed in a study of regulatory T cells in long-lasting Graves disease. About the research overall: The term persistent Graves' disease signified upward of 5 years on antithyroid drugs with positive TSH receptor antibodies.

Researchers made TCR beta libraries by using iRepertoire HTBI primers and running Arm-PCR on CDR3 regions. TCRdb re-called the multiplex PCR reads with MiXCR, one entry per CDR3 protein. The sample has 420,000 or so distinct CDR3 sequences; around a quarter are singletons. By share, this clonotype counts as medium-sized. Germline CDR1 is LNHDA and CDR2 is SQIVND (reference sequence). The CDR3 loop spans 15 amino acids. V shed 8 bases and J 8 bases; nucleotides not matched to a gene: 14. Time point: persistent/refractory GD, antithyroid drugs over 5 years with positive TRAb. With RNA extracted from PBMCs as input, the TCR library was made.

Sample: peripheral blood mononuclear cells (PBMCs), taken when the disease was refractory, from a patient treated with antithyroid drugs. The source is a female donor with Graves disease. The V gene is TRBV19, the J gene TRBJ2-7; the match to TRBD1 covers 11 bases. The CDR3 region is CASSWSSGQGDKQYF. The CDR3 coding sequence is TGTGCCAGTTCTTGGTCATCGGGACAGGGGGATAAGCAGTACTTC.